The T cell receptor (beta chain) described here comes from a study of response to subunit inactivated influenza vaccine. On this clonotype: Antigen unknown.

One entry per CDR3 protein, called by TCRdb with MiXCR from the RT-PCR reads. The sample lists about 520,000 distinct CDR3 sequences, around 7.7% occurring once. Study-wide results and caveats: Authors suggested seasonal influenza vaccinations each recruit few new T cells.

CDR3 length: 15 residues. Germline assignment: CDR1 MRHNA and CDR2 SNTAGT. V shed 4 bases, J shed 8 bases, and the junction held 6 bases outside the gene matches. The material was PBMCs from blood, obtained around 2 years after vaccination. This TCR was sampled from a man aged 45-69 years who received an inactivated influenza vaccine. V gene TRBV6-4 combines with J gene TRBJ2-1, with 12 bases fitting TRBD2. The CDR3 bases are TGTGCCAGCAGTGGTTCTAGCGGGGGGGCCGATGAGCAGTTCTTC. Its protein is CASSGSSGGADEQFF.